This T cell receptor (beta chain) is drawn from a study of CD8 T cells in Susac syndrome. RNA totalling 0.5 to 1 ug underwent reverse transcription with random hexamers. The authors amplified TCR beta CDR3 across 54 Vbeta and 13 Jbeta using immunoSEQ multiplex PCR. Via MiXCR, TCRdb re-called the immunoSEQ multiplex PCR reads, giving one row per CDR3 protein. The sample consists of 95,000 or so distinct CDR3 sequences, 80% to 95% of them appearing once. V shed 0 bases and J shed 7 bases, with 7 bases lying between them. The germline gives CDR1 MNHEY, CDR2 SVGAGI. This CDR3 is built from 13 residues. Sequencing used CD8+ T cells from PBMCs. This receptor was taken from a human donor in good health. This chain uses TRBV6-5 with TRBJ2-1; possibly TRBD2 for D (5 bases). The CDR3 DNA follows: TGTGCCAGCAGTTACTCTCCGGGGAATGAGCAGTTCTTC. Protein sequence: CASSYSPGNEQFF.